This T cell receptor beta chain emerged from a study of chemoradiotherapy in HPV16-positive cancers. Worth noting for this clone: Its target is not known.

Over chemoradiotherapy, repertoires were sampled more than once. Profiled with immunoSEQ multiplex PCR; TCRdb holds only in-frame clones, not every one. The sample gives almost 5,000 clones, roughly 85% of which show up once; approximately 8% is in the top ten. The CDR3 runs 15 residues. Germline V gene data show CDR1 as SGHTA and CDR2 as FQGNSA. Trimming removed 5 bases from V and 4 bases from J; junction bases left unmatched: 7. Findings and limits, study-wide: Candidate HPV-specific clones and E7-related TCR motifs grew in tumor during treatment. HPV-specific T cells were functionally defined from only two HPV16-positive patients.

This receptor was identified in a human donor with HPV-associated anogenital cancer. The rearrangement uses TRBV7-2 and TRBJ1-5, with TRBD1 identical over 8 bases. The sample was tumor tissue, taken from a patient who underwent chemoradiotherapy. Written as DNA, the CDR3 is TGTGCCAGCAGCCCCGGGACAGGATCTAATCAGCCCCAGCATTTT. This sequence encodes CASSPGTGSNQPQHF.